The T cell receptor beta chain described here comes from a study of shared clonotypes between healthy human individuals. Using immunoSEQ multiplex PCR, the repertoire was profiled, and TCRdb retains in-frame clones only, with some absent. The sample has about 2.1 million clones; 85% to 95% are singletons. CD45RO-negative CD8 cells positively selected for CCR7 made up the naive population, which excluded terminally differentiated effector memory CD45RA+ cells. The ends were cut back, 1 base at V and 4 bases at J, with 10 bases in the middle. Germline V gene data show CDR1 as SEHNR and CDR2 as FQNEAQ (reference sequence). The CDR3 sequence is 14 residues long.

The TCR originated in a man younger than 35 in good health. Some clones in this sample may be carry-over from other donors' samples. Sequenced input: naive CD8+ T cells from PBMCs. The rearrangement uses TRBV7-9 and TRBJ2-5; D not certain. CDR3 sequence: CASSLGASRETQYF. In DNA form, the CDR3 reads TGTGCCAGCAGCTTAGGGGCGTCGAGAGAGACCCAGTACTTC.